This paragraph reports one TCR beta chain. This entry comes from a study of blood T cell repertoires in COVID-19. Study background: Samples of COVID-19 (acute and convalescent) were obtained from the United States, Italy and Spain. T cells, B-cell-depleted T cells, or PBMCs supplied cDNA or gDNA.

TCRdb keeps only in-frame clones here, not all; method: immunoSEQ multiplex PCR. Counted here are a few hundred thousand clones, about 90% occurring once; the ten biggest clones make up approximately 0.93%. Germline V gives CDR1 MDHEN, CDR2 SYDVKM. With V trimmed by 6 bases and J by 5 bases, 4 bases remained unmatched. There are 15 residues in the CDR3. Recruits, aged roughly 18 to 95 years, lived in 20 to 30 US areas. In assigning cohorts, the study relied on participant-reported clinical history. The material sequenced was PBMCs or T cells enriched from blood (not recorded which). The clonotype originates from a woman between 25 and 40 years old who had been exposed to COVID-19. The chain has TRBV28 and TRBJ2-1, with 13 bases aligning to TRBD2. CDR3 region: CASRPTSGRDNEQFF. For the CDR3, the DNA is TGTGCCAGCAGACCCACTAGCGGGAGGGACAATGAGCAGTTCTTC.